The rows below give T cell receptor beta chains drawn from one sample of a study of T cell responses to AZD1222 COVID-19 vaccine. Sequenced by immunoSEQ multiplex PCR; TCRdb stores in-frame clones only, minus some. The sample has about 120,000 clones; roughly 88% are singletons. The starting material was peripheral blood, obtained on day 0 of MenACWY control vaccination. The origin of the receptors is an adult in good health. The CDR3 runs from the conserved cysteine through the conserved F or W. A D gene is named only where the DNA matches it firmly. Some rows mark clone size as missing; the rest say once, few, many or name a class of expanded clone.

J	D	size	V	DNA	CDR3
TRBJ2-3	TRBD2	-	TRBV5-1	TGCGCCAGCAGCCTCGGACTAGCGGGGGCGCCCCGCACAGATACGCAGTATTTT	CASSLGLAGAPRTDTQYF
TRBJ2-7	-	-	TRBV18	TGTGCCAGCTCACCAACGGCAGGCCAGGATACCGAGCAGTACTTC	CASSPTAGQDTEQYF
TRBJ2-2	-	-	TRBV21-1	TGTGCCAGCTACCTTCCGGGACAGCACACCGGGGAGCTGTTTTTT	CASYLPGQHTGELFF
TRBJ2-1	-	-	TRBV14	TGTGCCAGCAGCCAAACAGGGTCCTACAATGAGCAGTTCTTC	CASSQTGSYNEQFF
TRBJ2-7	-	-	TRBV7-2	TGTGCCAGCAGCTTATTGAGGGACGAGCAGTACTTC	CASSLLRDEQYF
TRBJ2-7	TRBD1	once	TRBV5-8	TGTGCCAGCAGCTCCGGGGGACAGGGGTTCTCCTACGAGCAGTACTTC	CASSSGGQGFSYEQYF
TRBJ1-3	TRBD1	-	TRBV28	TGTGCCAGCACCTCATTTCCTCCGGGACAGGGCTCTGGAAACACCATATATTTT	CASTSFPPGQGSGNTIYF
TRBJ1-6	TRBD1	once	TRBV5-1	TGCGCCAGCAGCTTGGAGACAGGGGCCAATTCACCCCTCCACTTT	CASSLETGANSPLHF
TRBJ2-2	TRBD2	-	TRBV5-4	TGTGCCAGCAGCAAACTAGCGGGGGGGTCCACCGGGGAGCTGTTTTTT	CASSKLAGGSTGELFF
TRBJ1-1	TRBD1	once	TRBV19	TGTGCCAGTAGTACCAATCGGGACAGGCGCACGAACACTGAAGCTTTCTTT	CASSTNRDRRTNTEAFF
TRBJ1-1	-	few	TRBV4-1	TGCGCCAGCAGCCGAAGGGAAATGAACACTGAAGCTTTCTTT	CASSRREMNTEAFF